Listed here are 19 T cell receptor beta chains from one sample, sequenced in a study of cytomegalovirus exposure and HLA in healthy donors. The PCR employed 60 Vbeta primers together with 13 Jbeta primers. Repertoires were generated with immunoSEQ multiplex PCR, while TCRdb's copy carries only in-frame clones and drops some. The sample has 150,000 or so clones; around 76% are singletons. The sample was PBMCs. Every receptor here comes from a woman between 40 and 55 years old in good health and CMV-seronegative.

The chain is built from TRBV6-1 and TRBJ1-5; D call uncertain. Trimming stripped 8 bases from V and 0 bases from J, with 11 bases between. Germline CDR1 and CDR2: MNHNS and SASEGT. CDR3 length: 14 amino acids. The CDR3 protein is CASLREYSNQPQHF. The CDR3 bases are TGTGCCAGCTTGAGGGAGTATAGCAATCAGCCCCAGCATTTT.

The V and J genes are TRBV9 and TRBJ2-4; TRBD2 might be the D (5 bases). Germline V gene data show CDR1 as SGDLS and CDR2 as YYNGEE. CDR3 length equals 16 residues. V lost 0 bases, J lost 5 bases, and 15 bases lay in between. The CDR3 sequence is CASSVEAGLTQNIQYF. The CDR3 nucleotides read TGTGCCAGCAGCGTAGAGGCGGGTCTTACACAAAACATTCAGTACTTC.

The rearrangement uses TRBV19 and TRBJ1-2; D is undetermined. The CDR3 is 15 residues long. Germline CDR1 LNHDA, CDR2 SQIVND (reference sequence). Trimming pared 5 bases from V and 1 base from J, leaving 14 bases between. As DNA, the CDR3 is TGTGCCAGTAGTCTCGCAAGCGGTAATAACTATGGCTACACCTTC. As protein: CASSLASGNNYGYTF.

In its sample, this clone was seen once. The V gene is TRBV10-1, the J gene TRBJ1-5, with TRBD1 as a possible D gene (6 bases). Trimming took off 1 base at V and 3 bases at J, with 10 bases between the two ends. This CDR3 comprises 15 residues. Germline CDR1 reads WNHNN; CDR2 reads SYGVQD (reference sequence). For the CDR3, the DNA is TGCGCCAGCAGTGAGTGGGGGCGGAACAATCAGCCCCAGCATTTT. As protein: CASSEWGRNNQPQHF.

The CDR3 here is CSASLGETQYF. As DNA, the CDR3 is TGCAGTGCTAGTCTAGGAGAGACCCAGTACTTC. This rearrangement joins TRBV20-1 to TRBJ2-5; D unresolved. The CDR3 runs 11 residues. Trimming took off 3 bases at V and 4 bases at J, with 6 bases between the two ends. Germline lookup yields CDR1 DFQATT and CDR2 SNEGSKA (reference sequence).

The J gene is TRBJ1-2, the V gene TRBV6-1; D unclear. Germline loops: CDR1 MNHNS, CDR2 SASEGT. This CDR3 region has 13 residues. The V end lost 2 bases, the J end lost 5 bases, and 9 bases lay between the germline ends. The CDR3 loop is CASSERTGYGYTF. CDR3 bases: TGTGCCAGCAGTGAAAGGACGGGATATGGCTACACCTTC.

The CDR3 coding sequence is TGTGCCACTAGACAGTCTAGCAATCAGCCCCAGCATTTT. It specifies CATRQSSNQPQHF. This chain joins TRBV28 and TRBJ1-5, with D possibly being TRBD1 (5 bases). V was clipped by 10 bases and J by 0 bases, with 10 bases between them. Germline loops: CDR1 MDHEN, CDR2 SYDVKM. The CDR3 spans 13 residues. Based on the CDR3 plus reference TRBV28 and TRBJ1-5, the full variable domain is DVKVTQSSRYLVKRTGEKVFLECVQDMDHENMFWYRQDPGLGLRLIYFSYDVKMKEKGDIPEGYSVSREKKERFSLILESASTNQTSMYLCATRQSSNQPQHFGDGTRLSIL.

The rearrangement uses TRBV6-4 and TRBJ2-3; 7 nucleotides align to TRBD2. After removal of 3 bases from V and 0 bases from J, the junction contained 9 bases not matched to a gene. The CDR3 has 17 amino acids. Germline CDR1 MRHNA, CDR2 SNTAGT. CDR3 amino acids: CASSEVGSGPSTDTQYF. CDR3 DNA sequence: TGTGCCAGCAGTGAGGTTGGTAGCGGGCCTAGCACAGATACGCAGTATTTT.

The CDR3, as DNA: TGTGCCAGCAGCCTCTCCCGCACAGATACGCAGTATTTT. This encodes CASSLSRTDTQYF. The rearrangement joins TRBV7-9 to TRBJ2-3; no clear D gene. The germline V and J ends were trimmed by 5 bases and 1 base, with 7 bases remaining between them. The germline gives CDR1 SEHNR, CDR2 FQNEAQ (reference sequence). This CDR3 is built from 13 residues.

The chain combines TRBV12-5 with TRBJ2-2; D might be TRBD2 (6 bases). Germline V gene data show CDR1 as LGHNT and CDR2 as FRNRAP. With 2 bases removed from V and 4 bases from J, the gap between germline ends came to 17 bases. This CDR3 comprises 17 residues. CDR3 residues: CASGLPLSGGITGELFF. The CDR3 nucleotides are TGTGCTAGTGGTTTGCCCCTAAGTGGGGGGATCACCGGGGAGCTGTTTTTT.

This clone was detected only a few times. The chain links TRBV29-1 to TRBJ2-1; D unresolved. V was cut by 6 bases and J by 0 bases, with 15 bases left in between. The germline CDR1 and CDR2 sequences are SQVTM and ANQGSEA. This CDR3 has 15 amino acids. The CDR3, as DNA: TGCAGCGTCCAGTGGTCCGCAAGCTCCTACAATGAGCAGTTCTTC. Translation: CSVQWSASSYNEQFF.

The CDR3 region has the DNA TGCAGCGTGCGGACAGGGGGCGATGAAGCTTTCTTT. Translated: CSVRTGGDEAFF. The rearrangement uses TRBV29-1 and TRBJ1-1; 11 bases align to TRBD1. This CDR3 has 12 residues. V shed 6 bases, J shed 7 bases, and the junction held 4 bases outside the gene matches. The germline gives CDR1 SQVTM, CDR2 ANQGSEA.

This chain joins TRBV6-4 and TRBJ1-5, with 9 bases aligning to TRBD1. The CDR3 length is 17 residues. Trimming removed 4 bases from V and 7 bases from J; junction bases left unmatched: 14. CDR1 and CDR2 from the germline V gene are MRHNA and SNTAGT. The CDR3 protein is CASSGQGERIIGQPQHF. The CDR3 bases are TGTGCCAGCAGTGGACAGGGGGAAAGGATTATCGGGCAGCCCCAGCATTTT.

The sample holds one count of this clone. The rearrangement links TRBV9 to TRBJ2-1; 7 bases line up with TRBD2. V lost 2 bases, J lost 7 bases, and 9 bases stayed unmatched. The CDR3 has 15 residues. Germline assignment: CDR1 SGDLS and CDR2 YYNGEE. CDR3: CASSVRPGEGNEQFF. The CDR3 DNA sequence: TGTGCCAGCAGCGTCCGCCCCGGGGAGGGGAATGAGCAGTTCTTC.

The CDR3 sequence: CASSARTSPLSYEQYF. CDR3 DNA: TGTGCCAGCAGTGCCAGAACTAGTCCCCTCTCCTACGAGCAGTACTTC. The rearrangement joins TRBV6-1 to TRBJ2-7, with D possibly matching TRBD2 (5 bases). V dropped 4 bases and J dropped 0 bases, with 16 bases sitting between them. The CDR3 totals 16 residues. Germline V gene data show CDR1 as MNHNS and CDR2 as SASEGT.

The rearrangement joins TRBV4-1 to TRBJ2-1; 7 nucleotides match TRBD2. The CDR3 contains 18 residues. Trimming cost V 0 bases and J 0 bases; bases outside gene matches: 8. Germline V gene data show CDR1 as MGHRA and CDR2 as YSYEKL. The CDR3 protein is CASSQDLGLADSYNEQFF. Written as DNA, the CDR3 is TGCGCCAGCAGCCAAGATCTAGGGCTAGCGGACTCCTACAATGAGCAGTTCTTC.

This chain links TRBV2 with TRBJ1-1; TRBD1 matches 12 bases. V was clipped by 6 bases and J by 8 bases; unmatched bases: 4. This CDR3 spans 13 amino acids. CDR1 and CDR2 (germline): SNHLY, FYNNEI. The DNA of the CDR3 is TGTGCCAGCAGGGTCGGGACAGGGGGCGAAGCTTTCTTT. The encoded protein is CASRVGTGGEAFF.

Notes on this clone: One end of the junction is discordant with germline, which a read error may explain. The CDR3: CASSFSLAGHETQYF. The CDR3 DNA sequence: TGTGCTAGCAGCTTCTCTCTAGCGGGACACGAGACCCAGTACTTC. The genes are TRBV7-7 and TRBJ2-5, with 9 positions matching TRBD2. The CDR3 totals 15 residues. The germline V gene encodes CDR1 SSHAT and CDR2 FNYEAQ (reference sequence).

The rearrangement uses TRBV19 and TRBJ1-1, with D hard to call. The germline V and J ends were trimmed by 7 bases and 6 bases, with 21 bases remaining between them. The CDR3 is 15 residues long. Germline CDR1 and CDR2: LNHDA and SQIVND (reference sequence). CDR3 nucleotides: TGTGCCAGTACCCCTTCGGCGGCGGGAGACCCTGAAGCTTTCTTT. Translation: CASTPSAAGDPEAFF.